Below, 17 T cell receptor beta chains from the same sample are listed, as sequenced in a study of breast tumors, draining lymph nodes, adjacent tissues. The lymph nodes were axillary draining lymph nodes from breast cancer patients. TCRdb re-called the multiplex PCR reads with MiXCR, one entry per CDR3 protein. Of approximately 190,000 distinct CDR3 sequences in the sample, roughly 31% were seen once. What was sequenced was axillary lymph node tissue. These receptor sequences come from a female donor with breast cancer. Some clones in this sample may be carry-over from other donors' samples.

This clonotype was seen at least ten times. V is TRBV4-3 and J is TRBJ2-3; TRBD2 agrees at 8 bases. The CDR3 sequence is 15 residues long. After removal of 3 bases from V and 4 bases from J, the junction contained 6 bases not matched to a gene. CDR1 is LGHNA and CDR2 is YSLEER in the germline V gene. This CDR3 is CASSQPGGVSDTQYF. The DNA for the CDR3 is TGCGCCAGCAGCCAGCCGGGGGGGGTTTCAGATACGCAGTATTTT.

This chain uses TRBV7-2 with TRBJ1-1, with D tentatively TRBD1 (5 bases). Germline-derived CDR1 and CDR2 are SGHTA and FQGNSA. The length of the CDR3 is 14 residues. Trimming took 8 bases from V and 9 from J, leaving 22 bases between them. CDR3: CASQGGRAQEKAFF. In DNA form, the CDR3 reads TGTGCCAGCCAGGGCGGCAGGGCGCAGGAGAAAGCTTTCTTT.

The chain carries TRBV19 and TRBJ1-6; a weak D match, TRBD1 (5 bases). The CDR3 extends over 17 amino acids. V was cut by 2 bases and J by 6 bases, with 17 bases left in between. CDR1 and CDR2 (germline): LNHDA, SQIVND (reference sequence). CDR3 coding DNA: TGTGCCAGTAGTATAACTAGCGGGGGGACTGGTAATTCACCCCTCCACTTT. This codes for CASSITSGGTGNSPLHF.

This clonotype was observed many times. J is TRBJ2-1 and V is TRBV4-3, with 11 bases matching TRBD2. The ends lost 4 bases at V and 5 bases at J; junction bases unmatched: 4. The CDR3 totals 15 residues. From germline, CDR1 is LGHNA and CDR2 YSLEER. This CDR3 reads CASSRGLADNNEQFF. The CDR3, as DNA: TGCGCCAGCAGCCGGGGACTAGCGGATAACAATGAGCAGTTCTTC.

Ten or more counts support this clonotype. One end of the junction is discordant with germline, which a read error may explain. The chain carries TRBV7-8 and TRBJ2-7; possibly TRBD2 for D (5 bases). This CDR3 spans 15 amino acids. CDR1 is SGHVS and CDR2 is FQNEAQ in the germline V gene. The CDR3 is CASSLKLAVNYDRDF. The CDR3 DNA reads TGTGCCAGCAGCTTAAAGCTAGCAGTAAACTACGATAGGGACTTC.

This chain uses TRBV30 with TRBJ2-1; D is uncertain. The CDR3 covers 15 residues. Looked up from germline, CDR1 is GTSNPN and CDR2 is SVGIG (reference sequence). V was trimmed by 0 bases and J by 6 bases, leaving 15 bases between them. The CDR3 reads CAWSVVGGVRNEQFF. The CDR3 DNA sequence: TGTGCCTGGAGTGTAGTCGGTGGGGTTCGCAATGAGCAGTTCTTC.

In this sample, this clonotype turned up a few times. The V and J genes are TRBV20-1 and TRBJ1-1; D possibly corresponds to TRBD1 (6 bases). V lost 0 bases and J lost 6, with 14 bases in between. From germline, CDR1 is DFQATT and CDR2 SNEGSKA (reference sequence). The CDR3 is 14 residues long. This CDR3 reads CSARETGFQPEAFF. The CDR3 coding sequence is TGCAGTGCTAGAGAAACAGGGTTCCAACCTGAAGCTTTCTTT.

This clonotype came up many times. V is TRBV5-6 and J is TRBJ1-2; TRBD1 agrees at 8 bases. Trimming cost V 5 bases and J 5 bases; bases outside gene matches: 11. The CDR3 consists of 15 residues. CDR1 and CDR2 from the germline V gene are SGHDT and YYEEEE. In nucleotides, the CDR3 is TGTGCCAGCAGTCCCCTTGGACAGGGCGCTTATGGCTACACCTTC. It codes for CASSPLGQGAYGYTF.

This clonotype appeared many times. V usage is TRBV6-6 and J usage is TRBJ1-4; 8 nucleotides align to TRBD1. With V trimmed by 4 bases and J by 2 bases, 3 bases remained unmatched. The CDR3 contains 15 residues. Germline values: CDR1 MNHNY, CDR2 SVGAGI (reference sequence). This CDR3 is CASSLDRVTNEKLFF. CDR3 bases: TGTGCCAGCAGTTTGGACAGGGTTACTAATGAAAAACTGTTTTTT.

Notes on this clonotype: A much bigger clone sits one base away, suggesting this may be a read error. The chain combines TRBV3-1 with TRBJ2-5; 8 bases are shared with TRBD1. The germline CDR1 and CDR2 sequences are LGHDT and YNNKEL (reference sequence). CDR3 length equals 15 residues. The CDR3 spells CASSQGTGKKETPYF. The CDR3 DNA is TGTGCCAGCAGCCAAGGGACAGGGAAGAAAGAGACCCCGTACTTC.

Concerning this clonotype itself: As the CDR3 is not closed by the conserved phenylalanine or tryptophan, this likely results from a read error. This chain uses TRBV5-6 with TRBJ1-3; D gene unclear. Germline CDR1 is SGHDT and CDR2 is YYEEEE. The CDR3 has 14 residues. Trimming stripped 4 bases from V and 4 bases from J, with 12 bases between. The CDR3 spells CASSTEQGGNTIYL. The CDR3, as DNA: TGTGCCAGCAGCACTGAACAAGGGGGAAACACCATATATCTT.

As concerns this clonotype: The junction differs from germline at one of its ends, possibly a read error. In DNA, the CDR3 is TGTGCAAGTCGTGACAGGGGCGGCTATGGCTACACCTTT. This codes for CASRDRGGYGYTF. V is TRBV19 and J is TRBJ1-2; TRBD1 aligns across 8 bases. Germline lookup yields CDR1 LNHDA and CDR2 SQIVND (reference sequence). CDR3 length equals 13 residues.

This clonotype was counted only a few times. The J gene is TRBJ2-1, the V gene TRBV6-2 or TRBV6-3; the D gene is possibly TRBD1 (7 bases). Between the trimmed V and J ends, which lost 6 bases and 6 bases, there was a span of 18 bases. CDR1 and CDR2 from the germline V gene are MNHEY and SVGEGT. This CDR3 has 15 residues. CDR3 loop: CASSPQGGPLNEQFF. In DNA form, the CDR3 reads TGTGCCAGCAGCCCCCAGGGGGGCCCCCTCAATGAGCAGTTCTTC.

This chain links TRBV6-5 with TRBJ2-2, with a tentative D call TRBD2 (6 bases). Per germline, CDR1 MNHEY and CDR2 SVGAGI. Trimming shortened V by 5 bases and J by 6 bases, and 22 bases separated the two germline ends. The CDR3 runs 17 residues. The DNA of the CDR3 is TGTGCCAGCAGTGATCCGACGGGACTCCCTCCCGCCGGGGAGCTGTTTTTT. Amino acids: CASSDPTGLPPAGELFF.

This clonotype was seen many times. This sequence joins TRBV12-3 or TRBV12-4 and TRBJ1-5; D not certain. The CDR3 runs to 12 residues. The V end lost 3 bases, the J end lost 11 bases, and 11 bases lay between the germline ends. CDR3 DNA: TGTGCCAGCAGTTTGGAGGTGAGTTCCCAGCATTTT. Its translation: CASSLEVSSQHF.

Details on this clonotype: At one of its ends the junction is not consistent with the germline gene, which may arise from a read error. Written as DNA, the CDR3 is TGCGCCAGCAGCTTATCTAGCGGGAGGGCCCAAGAGACCCAGTACTTC. This sequence encodes CASSLSSGRAQETQYF. The chain recombines TRBV11-1 with TRBJ2-5; the match to TRBD2 covers 12 bases. The CDR3 covers 16 residues. The V gene's germline CDR1 is SGHAT and CDR2 FQDESV (reference sequence).

V gene TRBV7-2 combines with J gene TRBJ1-2; tentatively, D is TRBD1 (6 bases). V gave up 2 bases and J gave up 3 bases, with 16 bases separating them. Germline V gene data show CDR1 as SGHTA and CDR2 as FQGNSA. The CDR3 covers 16 residues. The DNA of the CDR3 is TGTGCCAGCAGCTTATGTACAGGGAGGAGGGACTATGGCTACACCTTC. This translates into CASSLCTGRRDYGYTF.